The T cell receptor beta chain under discussion was sequenced for a study of cytomegalovirus exposure and HLA in healthy donors. V gave up 5 bases and J gave up 4 bases; unmatched junction bases: 16. The CDR3 sequence is 19 residues long. Germline V CDR1 and CDR2: SGHAT, FQNNGV. Method: immunoSEQ multiplex PCR; TCRdb's copy keeps in-frame clones and lacks some. This sample has 100,000 or so clones, with more than 85% found just once. The origin of this receptor is a woman between 18 and 29 years old in good health and CMV-seropositive. The source material was PBMCs. The chain recombines TRBV11-2 with TRBJ2-2; TRBD2 agrees at 10 bases. The CDR3 sequence: CASSKGASGRLGGTGELFF. The CDR3 DNA sequence: TGTGCCAGCAGCAAAGGGGCTAGCGGGAGACTAGGAGGCACCGGGGAGCTGTTTTTT.